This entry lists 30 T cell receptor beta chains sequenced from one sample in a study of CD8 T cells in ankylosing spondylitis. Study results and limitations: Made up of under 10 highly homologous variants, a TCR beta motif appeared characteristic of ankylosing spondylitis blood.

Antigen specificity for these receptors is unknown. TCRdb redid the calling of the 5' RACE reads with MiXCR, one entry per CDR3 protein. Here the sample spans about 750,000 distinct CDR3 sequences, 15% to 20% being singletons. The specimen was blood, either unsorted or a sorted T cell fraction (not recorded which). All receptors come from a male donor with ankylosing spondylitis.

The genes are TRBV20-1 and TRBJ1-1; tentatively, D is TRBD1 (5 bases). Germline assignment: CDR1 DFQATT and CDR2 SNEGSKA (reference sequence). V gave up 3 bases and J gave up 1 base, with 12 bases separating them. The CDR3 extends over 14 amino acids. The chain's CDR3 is CSARAPGRNTEAFF. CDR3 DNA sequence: TGCAGTGCTAGGGCCCCAGGGAGGAACACTGAAGCTTTCTTT.

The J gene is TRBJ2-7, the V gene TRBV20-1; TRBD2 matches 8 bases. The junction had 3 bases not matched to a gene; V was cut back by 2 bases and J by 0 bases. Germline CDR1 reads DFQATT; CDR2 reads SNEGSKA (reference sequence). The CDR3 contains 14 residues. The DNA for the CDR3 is TGCAGTGCTAGATTAGCGGGACTCTCCTACGAGCAGTACTTC. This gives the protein CSARLAGLSYEQYF.

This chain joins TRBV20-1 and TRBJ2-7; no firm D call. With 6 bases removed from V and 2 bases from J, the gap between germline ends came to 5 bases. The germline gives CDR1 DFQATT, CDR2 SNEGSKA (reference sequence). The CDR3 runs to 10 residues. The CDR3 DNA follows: TGCAGTGCCCGGACCTACGAGCAGTACTTC. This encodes CSARTYEQYF.

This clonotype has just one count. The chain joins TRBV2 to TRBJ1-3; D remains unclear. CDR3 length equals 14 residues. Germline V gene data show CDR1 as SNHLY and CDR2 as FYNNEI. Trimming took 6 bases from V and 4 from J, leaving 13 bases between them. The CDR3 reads CASSENGSGNTIYF. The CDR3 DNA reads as TGTGCCAGCAGCGAGAACGGATCAGGAAACACCATATATTTT. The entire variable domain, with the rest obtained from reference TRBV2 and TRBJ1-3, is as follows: EPEVTQTPSHQVTQMGQEVILRCVPISNHLYFYWYRQILGQKVEFLVSFYNNEISEKSEIFDDQFSVERPDGSNFTLKIRSTKLEDSAMYFCASSENGSGNTIYFGEGSWLTVV.

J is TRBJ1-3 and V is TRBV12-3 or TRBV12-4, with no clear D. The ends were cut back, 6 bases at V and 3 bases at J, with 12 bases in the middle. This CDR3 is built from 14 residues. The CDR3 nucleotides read TGTGCCAGCAGCACAACGCGATTTGGAAACACCATATATTTT. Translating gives CASSTTRFGNTIYF.

CDR3 protein: CASHRMVGEKLFF. The CDR3 region has the DNA TGTGCCAGCCACCGGATGGTGGGTGAAAAACTGTTTTTT. The V gene is TRBV18, the J gene TRBJ1-4, with D unresolved. V lost 8 bases, J lost 7 bases, and 14 bases lay in between. The CDR3 contains 13 residues. Germline V gives CDR1 KGHSH, CDR2 LQKENI.

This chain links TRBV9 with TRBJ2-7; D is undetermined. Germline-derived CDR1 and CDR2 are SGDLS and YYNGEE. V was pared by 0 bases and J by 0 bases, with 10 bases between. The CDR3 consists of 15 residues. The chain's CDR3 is CASSVGDRDSYEQYF. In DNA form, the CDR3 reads TGTGCCAGCAGCGTAGGGGATAGGGACTCCTACGAGCAGTACTTC. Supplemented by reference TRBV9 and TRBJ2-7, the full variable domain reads DSGVTQTPKHLITATGQRVTLRCSPRSGDLSVYWYQQSLDQGLQFLIQYYNGEERAKGNILERFSAQQFPDLHSELNLSSLELGDSALYFCASSVGDRDSYEQYFGPGTRLTVT.

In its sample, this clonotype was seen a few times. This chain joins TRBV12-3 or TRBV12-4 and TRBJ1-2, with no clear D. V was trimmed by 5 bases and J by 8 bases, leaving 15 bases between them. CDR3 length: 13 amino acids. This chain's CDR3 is CASSNPGLAGYTF. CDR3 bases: TGTGCCAGCAGTAACCCGGGCCTCGCGGGCTACACCTTC.

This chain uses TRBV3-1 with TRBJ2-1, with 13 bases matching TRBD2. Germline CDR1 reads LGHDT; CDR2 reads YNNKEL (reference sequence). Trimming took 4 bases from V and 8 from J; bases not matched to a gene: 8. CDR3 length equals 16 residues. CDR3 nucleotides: TGTGCCAGCAGCCGCCTACTAGCGGGAGGGAGGGATGAGCAGTTCTTC. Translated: CASSRLLAGGRDEQFF.

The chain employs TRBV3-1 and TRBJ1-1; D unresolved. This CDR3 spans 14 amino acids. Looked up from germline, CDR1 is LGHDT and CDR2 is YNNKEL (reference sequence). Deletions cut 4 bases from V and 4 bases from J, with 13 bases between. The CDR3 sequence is CASSLKGGSTEAFF. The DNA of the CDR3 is TGTGCCAGCAGCCTAAAGGGAGGTAGCACTGAAGCTTTCTTT.

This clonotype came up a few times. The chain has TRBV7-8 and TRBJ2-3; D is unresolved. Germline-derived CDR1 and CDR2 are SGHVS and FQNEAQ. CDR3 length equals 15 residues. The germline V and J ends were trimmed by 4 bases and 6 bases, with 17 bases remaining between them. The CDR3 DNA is TGTGCCAGCAGCTCTGGCCCTCAGACTTCGGATACGCAGTATTTT. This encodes CASSSGPQTSDTQYF.

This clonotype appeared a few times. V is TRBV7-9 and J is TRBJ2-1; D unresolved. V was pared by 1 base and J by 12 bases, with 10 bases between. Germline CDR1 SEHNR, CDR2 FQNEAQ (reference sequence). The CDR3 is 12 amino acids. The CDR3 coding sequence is TGTGCCAGCAGCTTAGACGTGGGGTGGCAGTTCTTC. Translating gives CASSLDVGWQFF. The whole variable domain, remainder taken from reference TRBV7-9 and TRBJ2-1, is DTGVSQNPRHKITKRGQNVTFRCDPISEHNRLYWYRQTLGQGPEFLTYFQNEAQLEKSRLLSDRFSAERPKGSFSTLEIQRTEQGDSAMYLCASSLDVGWQFFGPGTRLTVL.

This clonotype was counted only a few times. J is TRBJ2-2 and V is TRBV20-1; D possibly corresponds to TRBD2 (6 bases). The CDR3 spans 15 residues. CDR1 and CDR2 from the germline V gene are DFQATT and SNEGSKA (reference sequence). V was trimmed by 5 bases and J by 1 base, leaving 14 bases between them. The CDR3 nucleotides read TGCAGTGCTGGACCGGGGGAGAAGAACACCGGGGAGCTGTTTTTT. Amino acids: CSAGPGEKNTGELFF.

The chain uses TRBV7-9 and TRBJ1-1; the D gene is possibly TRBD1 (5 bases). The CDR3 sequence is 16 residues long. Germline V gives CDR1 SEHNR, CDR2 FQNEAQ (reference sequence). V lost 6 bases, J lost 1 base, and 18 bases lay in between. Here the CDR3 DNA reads TGTGCCAGCAGACCCAAGCTGGACATCTGGAACACTGAAGCTTTCTTT. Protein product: CASRPKLDIWNTEAFF.

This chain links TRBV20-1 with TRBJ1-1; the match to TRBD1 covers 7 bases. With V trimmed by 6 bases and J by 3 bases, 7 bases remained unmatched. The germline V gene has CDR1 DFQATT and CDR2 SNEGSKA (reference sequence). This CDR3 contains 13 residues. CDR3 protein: CSAPTGRDTEAFF. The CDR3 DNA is TGCAGTGCGCCGACAGGGAGGGACACTGAAGCTTTCTTT.

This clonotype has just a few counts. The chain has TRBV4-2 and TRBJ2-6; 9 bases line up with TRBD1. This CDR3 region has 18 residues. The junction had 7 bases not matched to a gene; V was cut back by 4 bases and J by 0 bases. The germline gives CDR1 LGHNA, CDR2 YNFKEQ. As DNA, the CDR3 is TGTGCCAGCAGCCGCCGAGGACAGGGGCCCTCTGGGGCCAACGTCCTGACTTTC. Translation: CASSRRGQGPSGANVLTF.

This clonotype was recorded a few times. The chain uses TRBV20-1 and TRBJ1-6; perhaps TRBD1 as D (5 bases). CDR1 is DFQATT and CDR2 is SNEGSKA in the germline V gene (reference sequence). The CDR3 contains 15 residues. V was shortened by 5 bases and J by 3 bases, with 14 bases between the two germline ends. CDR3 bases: TGCAGTGCTCCTCAGTCGGGGGACTATAATTCACCCCTCCACTTT. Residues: CSAPQSGDYNSPLHF.

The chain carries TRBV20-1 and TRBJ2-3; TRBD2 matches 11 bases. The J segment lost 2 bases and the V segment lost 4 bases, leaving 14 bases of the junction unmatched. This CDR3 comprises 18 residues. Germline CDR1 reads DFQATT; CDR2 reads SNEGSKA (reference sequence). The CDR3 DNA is TGCAGTGCTATCGCCTATACTAGCGGGAGAACGACCACAGATACGCAGTATTTT. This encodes CSAIAYTSGRTTTDTQYF.

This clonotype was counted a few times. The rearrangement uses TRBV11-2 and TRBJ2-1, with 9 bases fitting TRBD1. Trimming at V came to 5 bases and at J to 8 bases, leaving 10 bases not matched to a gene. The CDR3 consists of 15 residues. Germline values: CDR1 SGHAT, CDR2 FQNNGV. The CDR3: CASSPRQGDGYEQFF. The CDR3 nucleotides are TGTGCCAGCAGCCCAAGACAGGGGGATGGGTATGAGCAGTTCTTC.

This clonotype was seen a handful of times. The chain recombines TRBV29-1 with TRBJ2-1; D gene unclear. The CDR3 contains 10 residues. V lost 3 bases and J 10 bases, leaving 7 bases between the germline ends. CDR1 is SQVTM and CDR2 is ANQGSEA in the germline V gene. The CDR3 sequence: CSVDAEEQFF. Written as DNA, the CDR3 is TGCAGCGTTGATGCGGAGGAGCAGTTCTTC.

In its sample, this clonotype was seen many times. DNA of the CDR3: TGTGCCAGCAGCCGGACAGGGGACACTGAAGCTTTCTTT. The encoded protein is CASSRTGDTEAFF. This sequence joins TRBV12-3 or TRBV12-4 and TRBJ1-1; 9 bases match TRBD1. V was pared by 6 bases and J by 3 bases, with 2 bases of the junction left unmatched. There are 13 residues in the CDR3.

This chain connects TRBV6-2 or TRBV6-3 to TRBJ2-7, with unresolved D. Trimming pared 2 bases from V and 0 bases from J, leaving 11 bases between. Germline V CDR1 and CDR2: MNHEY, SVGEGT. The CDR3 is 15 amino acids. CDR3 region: CASSYPQTSSYEQYF. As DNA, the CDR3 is TGTGCCAGCAGTTACCCCCAGACCAGCTCCTACGAGCAGTACTTC.

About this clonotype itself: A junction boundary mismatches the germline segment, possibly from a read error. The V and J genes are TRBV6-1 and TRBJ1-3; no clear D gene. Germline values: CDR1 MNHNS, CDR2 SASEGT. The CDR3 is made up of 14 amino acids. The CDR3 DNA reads TGTGCCAGCAGTAAGACCTTCTCTGGAAACACCACATATTTT. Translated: CASSKTFSGNTTYF.

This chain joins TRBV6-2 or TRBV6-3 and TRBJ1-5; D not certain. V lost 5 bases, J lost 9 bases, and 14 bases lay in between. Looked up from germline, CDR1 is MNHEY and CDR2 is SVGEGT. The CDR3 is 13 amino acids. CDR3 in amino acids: CASSAVQSAPQHF. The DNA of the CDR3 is TGTGCCAGCAGTGCCGTACAGAGCGCGCCCCAGCATTTT.

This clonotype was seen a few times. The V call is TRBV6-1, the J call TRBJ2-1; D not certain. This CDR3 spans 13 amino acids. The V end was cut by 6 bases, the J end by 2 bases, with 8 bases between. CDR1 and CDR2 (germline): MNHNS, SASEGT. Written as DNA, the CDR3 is TGTGCCAGCAGCCTGATAACCTACAATGAGCAGTTCTTC. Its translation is CASSLITYNEQFF.

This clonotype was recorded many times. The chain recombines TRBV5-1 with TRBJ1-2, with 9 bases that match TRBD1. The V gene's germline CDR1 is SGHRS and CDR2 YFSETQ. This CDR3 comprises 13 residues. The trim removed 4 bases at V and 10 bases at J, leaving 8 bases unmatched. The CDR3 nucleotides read TGCGCCAGCAGCGAATACAGGGGGCCCTACTACACCTTC. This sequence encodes CASSEYRGPYYTF.

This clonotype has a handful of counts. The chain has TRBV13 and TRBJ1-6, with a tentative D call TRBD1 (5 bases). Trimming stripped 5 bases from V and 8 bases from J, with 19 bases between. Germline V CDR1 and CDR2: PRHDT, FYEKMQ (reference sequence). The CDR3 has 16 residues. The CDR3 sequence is CASSPWGEDTHSPLHF. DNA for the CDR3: TGTGCCAGCAGCCCCTGGGGCGAGGATACCCATTCACCCCTCCACTTT.

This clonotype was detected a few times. As DNA, the CDR3 is TGTGCCAGCTCACCACCTCGAATAGGGGAGGGCAATCAGCCCCAGCATTTT. The encoded protein is CASSPPRIGEGNQPQHF. V and J are TRBV18 and TRBJ1-5; D possibly corresponds to TRBD1 (5 bases). The CDR3 has 17 residues. Trimming left V 0 bases short and J 2 bases short, with 14 bases between. CDR1 KGHSH and CDR2 LQKENI come from the germline V gene. Full variable domain (outside the CDR3, taken from reference TRBV18 and TRBJ1-5): NAGVMQNPRHLVRRRGQEARLRCSPMKGHSHVYWYRQLPEEGLKFMVYLQKENIIDESGMPKERFSAEFPKEGPSILRIQQVVRGDSAAYFCASSPPRIGEGNQPQHFGDGTRLSIL.

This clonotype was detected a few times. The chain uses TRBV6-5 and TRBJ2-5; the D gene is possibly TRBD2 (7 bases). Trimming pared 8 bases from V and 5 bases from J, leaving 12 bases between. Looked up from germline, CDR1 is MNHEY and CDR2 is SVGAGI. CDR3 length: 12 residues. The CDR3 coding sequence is TGTGCCAGCGTAGGGGGGGGTGAGACCCAGTACTTC. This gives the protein CASVGGGETQYF.

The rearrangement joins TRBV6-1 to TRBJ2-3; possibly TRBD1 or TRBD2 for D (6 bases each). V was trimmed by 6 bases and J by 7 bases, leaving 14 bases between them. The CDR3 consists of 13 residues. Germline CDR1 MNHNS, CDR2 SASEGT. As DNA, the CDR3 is TGTGCCAGCAGGGGCAGGGGCGGGAATACGCAGTATTTT. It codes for CASRGRGGNTQYF.